The rows below give T cell receptor beta chains drawn from one sample of a study of response to subunit inactivated influenza vaccine. One entry per CDR3 protein, called by TCRdb with MiXCR from the RT-PCR reads. The sample has over 650,000 distinct CDR3 sequences; 15% to 20% are singletons. Sequencing was performed on PBMCs from blood, taken around 5 days after vaccination. The receptors were sampled from a man aged 45-65 years who received an inactivated influenza vaccine. Both conserved end residues are part of each CDR3. Fields, in order: D gene, clone size, CDR3 length, V gene, J gene, CDR3 protein, CDR3 DNA. A D gene is named only where the DNA matches it firmly. Some rows have no size entry. The others give once, few or many, or a class for an expanded clone.

>NA|few|14|TRBV12-3/TRBV12-4|TRBJ1-2
CASSFQGSLYGYTF
TGTGCCAGCAGTTTCCAGGGTTCGTTGTATGGCTACACCTTC
>NA|NA|15|TRBV12-3/TRBV12-4|TRBJ2-4
CASSLGTLAKNIQYF
TGTGCCAGCAGCCTTGGGACTCTAGCCAAAAACATTCAGTACTTC
>NA|many|15|TRBV20-1|TRBJ2-5
CSATLIAGIQETQYF
TGCAGTGCTACGCTTATTGCGGGAATCCAAGAGACCCAGTACTTC
>NA|few|15|TRBV5-1|TRBJ1-6
CASSLERVTGSPLHF
TGCGCCAGCAGCTTGGAACGTGTGACTGGATCACCCCTCCACTTT
>TRBD1|NA|17|TRBV12-3/TRBV12-4|TRBJ2-7
CASSVLSGTGVVYEQYF
TGTGCCAGCAGTGTCCTCTCCGGGACAGGGGTCGTCTACGAGCAGTACTTC
>NA|once|15|TRBV4-3|TRBJ2-2
CASSQERAGPGELFF
TGCGCCAGCAGCCAAGAGAGGGCCGGGCCCGGGGAGCTGTTTTTT
>TRBD1|NA|15|TRBV20-1|TRBJ2-2
CSARKGGIDTGELFF
TGCAGTGCTAGAAAAGGGGGCATCGACACCGGGGAGCTGTTTTTT
>NA|NA|12|TRBV2|TRBJ2-7
CASRPVGGEQYF
TGTGCCAGCAGACCTGTCGGCGGCGAGCAGTACTTC
>NA|few|14|TRBV10-3|TRBJ1-5
CAISESPQNQPQHF
TGTGCCATCAGTGAGTCCCCCCAGAATCAGCCCCAGCATTTT
>NA|many|13|TRBV6-2/TRBV6-3|TRBJ1-2
CASSYSSGNGYTF
TGTGCCAGCAGTTACTCGAGTGGAAATGGCTACACCTTC
>TRBD2|few|14|TRBV4-3|TRBJ2-5
CASSQGTSEGTQYF
TGCGCCAGCAGCCAGGGGACTAGCGAGGGGACCCAGTACTTC
>TRBD2|NA|14|TRBV20-1|TRBJ2-5
CSARGTSDKETQYF
TGCAGTGCTAGAGGGACTAGCGACAAAGAGACCCAGTACTTC
>TRBD2|few|15|TRBV12-3/TRBV12-4|TRBJ2-5
CASSIIAGSGETQYF
TGTGCCAGCAGCATAATAGCGGGGAGCGGGGAGACCCAGTACTTC
>NA|few|12|TRBV7-2|TRBJ2-3
CASSTTRDTQYF
TGTGCCAGCAGCACTACTAGAGATACGCAGTATTTT
>NA|few|14|TRBV25-1|TRBJ2-5
CASRLPGPQETQYF
TGTGCCAGCAGACTACCGGGACCGCAAGAGACCCAGTACTTC
>NA|many|14|TRBV5-1|TRBJ2-2
CASSSPGRGGELFF
TGCGCCAGCAGCTCCCCCGGGCGAGGCGGGGAGCTGTTTTTT
>TRBD2|few|18|TRBV24-1|TRBJ2-3
CATQGQSISGGPRDTQYF
TGTGCCACCCAGGGACAGTCGATAAGCGGGGGGCCTCGGGATACGCAGTATTTT
>TRBD1|NA|13|TRBV11-2|TRBJ2-7
CASSLDRARRGFF
TGTGCCAGCAGCTTGGACAGGGCCAGAAGAGGGTTCTTC
>NA|few|17|TRBV10-3|TRBJ2-3
CAISESRSGSSTDTQYF
TGTGCCATCAGTGAGTCCCGGAGCGGGTCTAGCACAGATACGCAGTATTTT
>TRBD1|few|15|TRBV9|TRBJ2-1
CASSGPGQGRPKQFF
TGTGCCAGCAGCGGACCGGGACAGGGTCGACCTAAGCAGTTCTTC
>NA|NA|15|TRBV6-1|TRBJ1-5
CASRSLGGRYQPQHF
TGTGCCAGCAGGAGCCTGGGGGGGAGATATCAGCCCCAGCATTTT
>NA|NA|15|TRBV27|TRBJ2-7
CASSLTAVETYEQYF
TGTGCCAGCAGTTTAACTGCGGTAGAGACCTACGAGCAGTACTTC
>TRBD2|few|16|TRBV6-5|TRBJ2-1
CASSYELAGIANEQFF
TGTGCCAGCAGTTACGAGCTAGCGGGGATCGCCAATGAGCAGTTCTTC
>TRBD2|NA|18|TRBV4-3|TRBJ2-1
CASSQRLTPGLADNEQFF
TGCGCCAGCAGCCAGCGACTCACCCCGGGACTAGCGGACAATGAGCAGTTCTTC
>NA|many|14|TRBV12-3/TRBV12-4|TRBJ2-5
CASSQSWGQETQYF
TGTGCCAGCAGTCAATCCTGGGGACAAGAGACCCAGTACTTC
>NA|many|16|TRBV4-1|TRBJ1-2
CASSQGGLGPNYGYTF
TGCGCCAGCAGCCAAGGCGGTCTGGGACCTAACTATGGCTACACCTTC
>NA|NA|15|TRBV12-3/TRBV12-4|TRBJ2-5
CTSRARQGGQETQYF
TGTACCAGCAGGGCCCGACAGGGAGGGCAAGAGACCCAGTACTTC
>NA|NA|14|TRBV6-2/TRBV6-3|TRBJ2-1
CASRRQGQRNEQFF
TGTGCCAGCAGGAGGCAGGGCCAGAGGAATGAGCAGTTCTTC
>NA|NA|13|TRBV20-1|TRBJ1-6
CSAKTGNNSPLHF
TGCAGTGCTAAGACAGGAAATAATTCACCCCTCCACTTT
>NA|NA|15|TRBV7-2|TRBJ1-6
CASSPRGHDNSPLHF
TGTGCCAGCAGCCCTCGAGGACACGATAATTCACCCCTCCACTTT
>TRBD2|many|16|TRBV28|TRBJ2-1
CASSLRLAGAYNEQFF
TGTGCCAGCAGTTTGAGGCTAGCGGGAGCCTACAATGAGCAGTTCTTC
>TRBD1|NA|12|TRBV20-1|TRBJ1-4
CSATQGAEKLFF
TGCAGTGCTACACAGGGGGCTGAAAAACTGTTTTTT
>NA|NA|14|TRBV28|TRBJ2-3
CASSLGPTRDTQYF
TGTGCCAGCAGTCTAGGCCCCACCCGAGATACGCAGTATTTT